This passage covers 16 T cell receptor beta chains from one sample sequenced in a study of cytomegalovirus exposure and HLA in healthy donors. 60 Vbeta and 13 Jbeta primers were used in PCR. Some clones are missing from TCRdb's copy, which holds only in-frame ones; the method was immunoSEQ multiplex PCR. This sample has approximately 130,000 clones, with 65% to 80% found just once. Material for sequencing was PBMCs. The receptors were sampled from a man aged 18 to 29 in good health and CMV-seropositive.

The chain employs TRBV14 and TRBJ1-2, with D possibly TRBD1 on 5 matching bases. CDR1 and CDR2 from the germline V gene are SGHDN and FVKESK. V lost 0 bases, J lost 5 bases, and 13 bases lay in between. This CDR3 is built from 15 residues. The CDR3 region has the DNA TGTGCCAGCAGCCAAGACGGGCAGGGTCCGTATGGCTACACCTTC. Protein product: CASSQDGQGPYGYTF.

CDR3 in amino acids: CSVPGTTSYEQYF. The CDR3 nucleotides are TGCAGCGTCCCCGGGACTACTAGCTACGAGCAGTACTTC. The chain links TRBV29-1 to TRBJ2-5, with TRBD2 identical over 7 bases. The DNA matches TRBJ2-7 better at its end, which makes the J call doubtful. The CDR3 is 13 residues long. Germline CDR1 is SQVTM and CDR2 is ANQGSEA.

The chain has TRBV10-3 and TRBJ1-4; D is uncertain. V was trimmed by 3 bases and J by 7 bases, leaving 12 bases between them. Germline CDR1 and CDR2: ENHRY and SYGVKD. The length of the CDR3 is 14 residues. The CDR3 DNA reads TGTGCCATCAGTGACGATACGGTCGGTGAAAAACTGTTTTTT. Protein product: CAISDDTVGEKLFF.

As concerns this clone: This same CDR3 is encoded by further DNA sequences in the sample. The chain couples TRBV9 to TRBJ2-3; no clear D. The ends were cut back, 0 bases at V and 6 bases at J, with 8 bases in the middle. This CDR3 region has 13 residues. The V gene's germline CDR1 is SGDLS and CDR2 YYNGEE. As DNA, the CDR3 is TGTGCCAGCAGCGTAGGAGGTGGGGATACGCAGTATTTT. Its protein product is CASSVGGGDTQYF.

V usage is TRBV2 and J usage is TRBJ2-3; a possible D gene is TRBD2 (5 bases). The CDR3 totals 15 residues. Per germline, CDR1 SNHLY and CDR2 FYNNEI. Deletions cut 11 bases from V and 2 bases from J, with 20 bases between. CDR3 coding DNA: TGTGCCTGCCGAGAGAGGGAAACGTACACAGATACGCAGTATTTT. The encoded protein is CACRERETYTDTQYF.

The chain links TRBV28 to TRBJ2-1, with 10 bases fitting TRBD1. In germline, CDR1 is MDHEN, CDR2 SYDVKM. Trimming took 7 bases from V and 3 from J; bases not matched to a gene: 9. The CDR3 is 16 amino acids. The CDR3 sequence is CASTLEGQGNYNEQFF. The CDR3 coding sequence is TGTGCCAGCACCCTGGAGGGACAGGGGAACTACAATGAGCAGTTCTTC.

Only a few counts were recorded for this clone. The CDR3 DNA reads TGTGCCAGTCAGGGAAACTCTGGAAACACCATATATTTT. This encodes CASQGNSGNTIYF. The chain joins TRBV9 to TRBJ1-3, with D perhaps matching TRBD1 (5 bases). CDR3 length: 13 amino acids. The germline CDR1 and CDR2 sequences are SGDLS and YYNGEE. Trimming removed 8 bases at V and 0 bases at J, with 9 bases between.

The V and J genes are TRBV4-1 and TRBJ2-7; perhaps TRBD1 as D (6 bases). The CDR3 runs to 15 residues. Deletions cut 1 base from V and 2 bases from J, with 12 bases between. The germline V gene has CDR1 MGHRA and CDR2 YSYEKL. The DNA of the CDR3 is TGCGCCAGCAGCCAAGTATCGGACAGTACCTACGAGCAGTACTTC. Translation: CASSQVSDSTYEQYF.

The J gene is TRBJ1-5, the V gene TRBV7-8; 9 bases are shared with TRBD1. The CDR3 totals 15 residues. The junction had 4 bases not matched to a gene; V was cut back by 3 bases and J by 4 bases. Germline V gives CDR1 SGHVS, CDR2 FQNEAQ. The CDR3 DNA follows: TGTGCCAGCAGCTTGCAGGGACAGGGAAATCAGCCCCAGCATTTT. Its translation is CASSLQGQGNQPQHF.

This clone has a handful of counts. The rearrangement joins TRBV4-1 to TRBJ2-1, with D possibly matching TRBD1 (5 bases). CDR1 is MGHRA, CDR2 YSYEKL, per germline. Deletions cut 5 bases from V and 1 base from J, with 15 bases between. There are 16 residues in the CDR3. The CDR3 nucleotides read TGCGCCAGCAGCACTTCTGCCCAGGGTTCCTACAATGAGCAGTTCTTC. It codes for CASSTSAQGSYNEQFF.

The chain recombines TRBV19 with TRBJ2-3, with 9 bases identical to TRBD1. From germline, CDR1 is LNHDA and CDR2 SQIVND (reference sequence). The CDR3 runs 14 residues. V gave up 5 bases and J gave up 2 bases; unmatched junction bases: 2. CDR3 in amino acids: CASSRDRVTDTQYF. CDR3 nucleotide sequence: TGTGCCAGTAGTCGGGACAGGGTCACAGATACGCAGTATTTT.

This rearrangement joins TRBV27 to TRBJ1-1; perhaps TRBD1 as D (5 bases). The CDR3 sequence is 14 residues long. Germline CDR1 and CDR2: MNHEY and SMNVEV (reference sequence). The V end lost 6 bases, the J end lost 4 bases, and 15 bases lay between the germline ends. The CDR3 coding sequence is TGTGCCAGCAGGGATGACAGTTCCCCCACTGAAGCTTTCTTT. It encodes CASRDDSSPTEAFF.

V gene TRBV29-1 combines with J gene TRBJ2-2, with D perhaps TRBD1 (6 bases). CDR1 is SQVTM, CDR2 ANQGSEA, per germline. Between the trimmed V and J ends, which lost 4 bases and 2 bases, there was a span of 14 bases. The CDR3 totals 15 residues. CDR3: CSVVWGQFNTGELFF. CDR3 DNA sequence: TGCAGCGTTGTGTGGGGGCAATTCAACACCGGGGAGCTGTTTTTT.

The chain couples TRBV9 to TRBJ1-3; D unclear. V lost 0 bases, J lost 3 bases, and 13 bases lay in between. Germline V gene lookup returns CDR1 SGDLS and CDR2 YYNGEE. The CDR3 loop spans 16 amino acids. The CDR3, as DNA: TGTGCCAGCAGCGTAGTTCCCGGGTTGGGTGGAAACACCATATATTTT. Its protein product is CASSVVPGLGGNTIYF.

The CDR3 loop reads CASSPRDRGKTDTQYF. As DNA, the CDR3 is TGTGCCAGCTCACCAAGGGACAGGGGAAAGACAGATACGCAGTATTTT. The chain couples TRBV18 to TRBJ2-3; 10 nucleotides line up with TRBD1. Germline V lookup: CDR1 KGHSH, CDR2 LQKENI. Losses at the gene ends were 2 bases for V and 3 bases for J; bases not matched to a gene: 5. This CDR3 contains 16 residues.

J is TRBJ1-1 and V is TRBV27; D might be TRBD1 (5 bases). The CDR3 runs 11 residues. V was cut by 7 bases and J by 8 bases, with 11 bases left in between. The V gene's germline CDR1 is MNHEY and CDR2 SMNVEV (reference sequence). Written as DNA, the CDR3 is TGTGCCAGCATAGGGGCTGCCGAAGCTTTCTTT. It encodes CASIGAAEAFF.